These 17 T cell receptor beta chains came from one sample sequenced in a study of shared clonotypes between healthy human individuals. TCRdb's copy holds only in-frame clones and misses some; the assay was immunoSEQ multiplex PCR. Of approximately 2,300,000 clones listed, around 90% are singletons. The sequencing input was naive CD4+ T cells from PBMCs. Regarding subset: CD45RA+ positively selected. The receptors here all came from a man between 18 and 35 years old in good health. Some clones in this sample may be carry-over from other donors' samples.

This CDR3 reads CASSPLSTGPSVNGYTF. The CDR3 nucleotides read TGTGCCAGTAGTCCCCTCTCGACAGGGCCAAGTGTTAATGGCTACACCTTC. The rearrangement joins TRBV19 to TRBJ1-2; TRBD1 matches at 7 bases. V trimming: 5 bases; J trimming: 6 bases; junction bases outside the gene matches: 18. The CDR3 is 17 residues long. Germline CDR1 reads LNHDA; CDR2 reads SQIVND (reference sequence). The variable domain in full, completed from reference TRBV19 and TRBJ1-2, reads DGGITQSPKYLFRKEGQNVTLSCEQNLNHDAMYWYRQDPGQGLRLIYYSQIVNDFQKGDIAEGYSVSREKKESFPLTVTSAQKNPTAFYLCASSPLSTGPSVNGYTFGSGTRLTVV.

This rearrangement joins TRBV7-2 to TRBJ2-5; TRBD1 matches 7 bases. With 6 bases clipped from V and 1 base from J, the junction kept 14 bases outside the gene matches. The germline V gene encodes CDR1 SGHTA and CDR2 FQGNSA. The CDR3 has 17 amino acids. The CDR3 DNA is TGTGCCAGCAGTTCCCTGCCGACAGGGTGGTCCCAAGAGACCCAGTACTTC. This encodes CASSSLPTGWSQETQYF.

The V gene is TRBV10-3, the J gene TRBJ1-5; possible D gene TRBD1, 6 bases. Germline CDR1 and CDR2: ENHRY and SYGVKD. V was trimmed by 11 bases and J by 1 base, leaving 12 bases between them. The CDR3 has 13 residues. The CDR3 protein is CAVQQGSNQPQHF. Here the CDR3 DNA reads TGTGCCGTCCAACAGGGAAGCAATCAGCCCCAGCATTTT.

This rearrangement joins TRBV19 to TRBJ2-7, with 8 positions matching TRBD2. CDR3 length equals 15 residues. The germline gives CDR1 LNHDA, CDR2 SQIVND (reference sequence). Trimming removed 6 bases from V and 3 bases from J; junction bases left unmatched: 10. CDR3: CASRALDAGGYEQYF. DNA for the CDR3: TGTGCCAGTAGGGCCCTAGACGCGGGGGGCTACGAGCAGTACTTC.

This chain uses TRBV5-1 with TRBJ1-1; a possible D gene is TRBD1 (5 bases). CDR1 and CDR2 (germline): SGHRS, YFSETQ. Trimming left V 5 bases short and J 3 bases short, with 11 bases between. The CDR3 contains 13 residues. The chain's CDR3 is CASSFQGHTEAFF. CDR3 DNA sequence: TGCGCCAGCAGTTTTCAGGGCCACACTGAAGCTTTCTTT. Filled out from reference TRBV5-1 and TRBJ1-1, the complete variable domain reads KAGVTQTPRYLIKTRGQQVTLSCSPISGHRSVSWYQQTPGQGLQFLFEYFSETQRNKGNFPGRFSGRQFSNSRSEMNVSTLELGDSALYLCASSFQGHTEAFFGQGTRLTVV.

This chain links TRBV2 with TRBJ2-2; D ambiguous. The V and J ends lost 7 bases and 3 bases respectively, with 9 bases between them. The CDR3 totals 13 residues. Germline V CDR1 and CDR2: SNHLY, FYNNEI. The CDR3 loop reads CASIQRDTGELFF. The DNA for the CDR3 is TGTGCCAGCATCCAACGGGACACCGGGGAGCTGTTTTTT.

In regard to this clone: Other DNA sequences in the sample encode the same CDR3. The chain uses TRBV5-6 and TRBJ1-2; unclear D gene. The germline gives CDR1 SGHDT, CDR2 YYEEEE. V dropped 0 bases and J dropped 4 bases, with 7 bases sitting between them. The CDR3 runs to 13 residues. The CDR3 sequence: CASSLGRIYGYTF. CDR3 sequence (DNA): TGTGCCAGCAGCTTGGGACGGATCTATGGCTACACCTTC.

This chain joins TRBV5-1 and TRBJ2-2; D is possibly TRBD1 or TRBD2 (5 bases each). The CDR3 consists of 16 residues. V was cut by 4 bases and J by 6 bases, with 19 bases left in between. CDR1 is SGHRS, CDR2 YFSETQ, per germline. For the CDR3, the DNA is TGCGCCAGCAGCCTGGTTCGGGGCCTGACCGCCGGGGAGCTGTTTTTT. It encodes CASSLVRGLTAGELFF.

The chain combines TRBV7-9 with TRBJ1-2, with D possibly TRBD1 on 5 matching bases. With 6 bases removed from V and 6 bases from J, the gap between germline ends came to 17 bases. The CDR3 spans 14 residues. Germline V lookup: CDR1 SEHNR, CDR2 FQNEAQ (reference sequence). The CDR3 here is CASSRQGSSDGYTF. CDR3 bases: TGTGCCAGCAGTCGGCAGGGAAGCTCGGATGGCTACACCTTC.

The chain links TRBV9 to TRBJ2-1; TRBD2 agrees at 10 bases. Germline trimming cut 4 bases from V and 2 bases from J; bases unmatched to any gene: 6. The CDR3 has 16 residues. CDR1 and CDR2 from the germline V gene are SGDLS and YYNGEE. The CDR3 spells CASSPRTSGTYNEQFF. The CDR3 DNA reads TGTGCCAGCAGCCCCAGGACTAGCGGCACCTACAATGAGCAGTTCTTC.

V usage is TRBV7-2 and J usage is TRBJ2-7; 11 bases are a match to TRBD2. CDR1 and CDR2 from the germline V gene are SGHTA and FQGNSA. CDR3 size: 18 residues. V was clipped by 4 bases and J by 6 bases; unmatched bases: 17. CDR3 sequence reads: CASSSRGSSGRSRGEQYF. CDR3 bases: TGTGCCAGCAGCTCCAGAGGGTCTAGCGGGAGGAGCCGAGGCGAGCAGTACTTC.

The rearrangement links TRBV7-6 to TRBJ1-2, with D perhaps matching TRBD1 (5 bases). This CDR3 contains 12 residues. With 5 bases removed from V and 8 bases from J, the gap between germline ends came to 12 bases. The germline gives CDR1 SGHVS, CDR2 FNYEAQ. The CDR3 loop is CASSRGEGGYTF. CDR3 nucleotide sequence: TGTGCCAGCAGCCGGGGGGAAGGCGGCTACACCTTC.

The chain carries TRBV7-2 and TRBJ1-3; D remains unclear. V was trimmed by 2 bases and J by 3 bases, leaving 8 bases between them. The germline V gene has CDR1 SGHTA and CDR2 FQGNSA. The CDR3 spans 14 residues. CDR3 coding DNA: TGTGCCAGCAGCTTAAGTGCTTTTGGAAACACCATATATTTT. It encodes CASSLSAFGNTIYF. The variable domain in full, with the rest retrieved from reference TRBV7-2 and TRBJ1-3, is GAGVSQSPSNKVTEKGKDVELRCDPISGHTALYWYRQSLGQGLEFLIYFQGNSAPDKSGLPSDRFSAERTGGSVSTLTIQRTQQEDSAVYLCASSLSAFGNTIYFGEGSWLTVV.

V usage is TRBV14 and J usage is TRBJ2-5; 8 bases agree with TRBD1. Trimming took 4 bases from V and 5 from J; bases not matched to a gene: 15. The germline V gene has CDR1 SGHDN and CDR2 FVKESK. The length of the CDR3 is 17 residues. The CDR3 nucleotides read TGTGCCAGCAGCCGACAAACCATTACAGGGGGTCGGGAGACCCAGTACTTC. Translated: CASSRQTITGGRETQYF.

The gene calls are TRBV9 and TRBJ2-1, with 10 bases identical to TRBD2. The junction had 6 bases not matched to a gene; V was cut back by 0 bases and J by 6 bases. The CDR3 contains 16 residues. Germline CDR1 is SGDLS and CDR2 is YYNGEE. CDR3 DNA sequence: TGTGCCAGCAGCGTAGCTACGCGACTAGCGGGCAATGAGCAGTTCTTC. Translated, it gives CASSVATRLAGNEQFF.

This sequence joins TRBV15 and TRBJ2-3; the match to TRBD2 covers 9 bases. Germline CDR1 LNHNV, CDR2 YYDKDF (reference sequence). V lost 1 base and J lost 3; bases outside the gene matches: 5. This CDR3 has 16 residues. Written as DNA, the CDR3 is TGTGCCACCAGCAGAGGCGGGAGGGCCAATACAGATACGCAGTATTTT. Its protein product is CATSRGGRANTDTQYF.

This chain uses TRBV28 with TRBJ1-4; 7 positions match TRBD1. With 2 bases clipped from V and 5 bases from J, the junction kept 5 bases outside the gene matches. The germline gives CDR1 MDHEN, CDR2 SYDVKM. The CDR3 is 15 residues long. The CDR3 region has the DNA TGTGCCAGCAGTTTAACGGGACAGCCCAATGAAAAACTGTTTTTT. Its translation is CASSLTGQPNEKLFF.